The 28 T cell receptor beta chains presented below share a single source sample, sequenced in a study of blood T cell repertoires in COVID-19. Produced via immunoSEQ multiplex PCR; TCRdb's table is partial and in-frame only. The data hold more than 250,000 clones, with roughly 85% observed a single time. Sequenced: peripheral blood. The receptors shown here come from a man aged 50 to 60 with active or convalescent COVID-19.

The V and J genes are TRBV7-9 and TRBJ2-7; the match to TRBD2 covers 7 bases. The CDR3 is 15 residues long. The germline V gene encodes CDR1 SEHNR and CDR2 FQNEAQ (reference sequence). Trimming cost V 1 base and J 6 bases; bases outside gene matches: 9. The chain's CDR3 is CASSLVWEGRGEQYF. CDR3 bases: TGTGCCAGCAGCTTAGTTTGGGAGGGCCGAGGCGAGCAGTACTTC.

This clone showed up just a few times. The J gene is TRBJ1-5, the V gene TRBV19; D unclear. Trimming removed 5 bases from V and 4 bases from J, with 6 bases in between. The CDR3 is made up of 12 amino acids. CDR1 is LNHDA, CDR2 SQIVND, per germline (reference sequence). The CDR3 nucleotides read TGTGCCAGTAGTTGGCAAAATCAGCCCCAGCATTTT. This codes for CASSWQNQPQHF.

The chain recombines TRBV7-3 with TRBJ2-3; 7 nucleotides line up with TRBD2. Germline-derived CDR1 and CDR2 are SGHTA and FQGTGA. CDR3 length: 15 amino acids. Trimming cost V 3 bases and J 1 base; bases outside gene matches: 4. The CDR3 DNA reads TGTGCCAGCAGCTTTAGGGCGGGAGGCACAGATACGCAGTATTTT. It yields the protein CASSFRAGGTDTQYF.

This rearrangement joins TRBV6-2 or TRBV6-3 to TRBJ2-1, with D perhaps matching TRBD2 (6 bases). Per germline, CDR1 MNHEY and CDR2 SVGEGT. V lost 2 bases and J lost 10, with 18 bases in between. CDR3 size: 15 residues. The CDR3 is CASSYDRQGTWEQFF. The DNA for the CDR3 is TGTGCCAGCAGTTACGACCGACAAGGGACTTGGGAGCAGTTCTTC.

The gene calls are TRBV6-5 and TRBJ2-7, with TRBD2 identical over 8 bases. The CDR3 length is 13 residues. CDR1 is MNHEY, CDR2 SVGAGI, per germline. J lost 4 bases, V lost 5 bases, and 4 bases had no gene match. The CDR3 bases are TGTGCCAGCAGTCAGCGGGAGAGTTACGAGCAGTACTTC. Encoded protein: CASSQRESYEQYF.

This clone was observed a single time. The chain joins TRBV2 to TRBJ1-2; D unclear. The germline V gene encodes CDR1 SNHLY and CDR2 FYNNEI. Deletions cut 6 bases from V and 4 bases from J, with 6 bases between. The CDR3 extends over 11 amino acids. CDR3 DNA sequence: TGTGCCAGCAGACAGACCTATGGCTACACCTTC. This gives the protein CASRQTYGYTF. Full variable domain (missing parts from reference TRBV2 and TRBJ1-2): EPEVTQTPSHQVTQMGQEVILRCVPISNHLYFYWYRQILGQKVEFLVSFYNNEISEKSEIFDDQFSVERPDGSNFTLKIRSTKLEDSAMYFCASRQTYGYTFGSGTRLTVV.

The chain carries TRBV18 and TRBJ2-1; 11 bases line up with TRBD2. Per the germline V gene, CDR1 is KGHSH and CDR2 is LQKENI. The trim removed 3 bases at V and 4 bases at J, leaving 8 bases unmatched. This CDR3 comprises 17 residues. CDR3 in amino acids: CASSPPFGTSGYNEQFF. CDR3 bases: TGTGCCAGCTCACCTCCGTTCGGGACTAGCGGTTACAATGAGCAGTTCTTC.

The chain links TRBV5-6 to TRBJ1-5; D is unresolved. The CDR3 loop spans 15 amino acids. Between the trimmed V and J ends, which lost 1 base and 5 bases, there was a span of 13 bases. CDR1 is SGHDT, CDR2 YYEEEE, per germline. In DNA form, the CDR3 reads TGTGCCAGCAGCTTGAGAGGGTTTGAGGATCAGCCCCAGCATTTT. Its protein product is CASSLRGFEDQPQHF.

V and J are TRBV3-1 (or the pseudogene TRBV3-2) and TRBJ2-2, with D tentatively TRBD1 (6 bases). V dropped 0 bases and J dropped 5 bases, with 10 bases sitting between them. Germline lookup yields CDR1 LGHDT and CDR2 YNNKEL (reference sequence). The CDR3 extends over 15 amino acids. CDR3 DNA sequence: TGTGCCAGCAGCCAAGATCTACAGGGAACCGGGGAGCTGTTTTTT. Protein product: CASSQDLQGTGELFF.

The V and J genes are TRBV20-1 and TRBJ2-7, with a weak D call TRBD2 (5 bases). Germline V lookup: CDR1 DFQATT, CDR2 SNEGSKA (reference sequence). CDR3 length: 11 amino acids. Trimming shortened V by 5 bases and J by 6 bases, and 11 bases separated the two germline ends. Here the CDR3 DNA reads TGCAGTGCTCAAGCGAGCGGCGAGCAGTACTTC. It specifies CSAQASGEQYF.

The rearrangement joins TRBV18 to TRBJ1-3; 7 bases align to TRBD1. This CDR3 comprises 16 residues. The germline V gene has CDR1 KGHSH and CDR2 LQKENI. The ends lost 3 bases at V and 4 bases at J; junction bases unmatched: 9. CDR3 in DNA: TGTGCCAGCTCACCCCAACAGGGGACAAACGGAAACACCATATATTTT. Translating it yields CASSPQQGTNGNTIYF.

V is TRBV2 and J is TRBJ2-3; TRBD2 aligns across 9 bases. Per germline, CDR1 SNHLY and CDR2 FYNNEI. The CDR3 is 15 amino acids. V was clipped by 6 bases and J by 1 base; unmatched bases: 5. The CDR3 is CASRLASGGTDTQYF. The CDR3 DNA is TGTGCCAGCAGACTAGCTAGCGGGGGCACAGATACGCAGTATTTT.

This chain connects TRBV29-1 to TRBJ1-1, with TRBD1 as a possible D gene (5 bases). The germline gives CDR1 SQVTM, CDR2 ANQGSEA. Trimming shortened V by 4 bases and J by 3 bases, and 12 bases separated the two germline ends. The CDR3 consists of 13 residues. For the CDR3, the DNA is TGCAGCGTTGTCGCTCAAGGGGACACTGAAGCTTTCTTT. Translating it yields CSVVAQGDTEAFF.

For the CDR3, the DNA is TGTGCCAGCTCACCTCCAGCGGCGAATCGGAATGAAAAACTGTTTTTT. Its protein is CASSPPAANRNEKLFF. This sequence joins TRBV18 and TRBJ1-4; the D is unclear. From germline, CDR1 is KGHSH and CDR2 LQKENI. The V end lost 3 bases, the J end lost 5 bases, and 16 bases lay between the germline ends. The CDR3 is 16 residues long.

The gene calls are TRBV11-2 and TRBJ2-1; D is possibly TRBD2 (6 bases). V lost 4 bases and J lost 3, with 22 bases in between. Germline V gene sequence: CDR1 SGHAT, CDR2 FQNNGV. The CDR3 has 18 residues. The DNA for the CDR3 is TGTGCCAGCAGCTCAACCACGAGGGGAGGCGGCTACTACAATGAGCAGTTCTTC. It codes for CASSSTTRGGGYYNEQFF.

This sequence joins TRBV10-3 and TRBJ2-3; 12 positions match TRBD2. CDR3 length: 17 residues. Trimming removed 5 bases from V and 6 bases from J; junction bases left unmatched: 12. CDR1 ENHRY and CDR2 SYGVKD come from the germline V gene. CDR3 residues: CAISRSLAGTSGDTQYF. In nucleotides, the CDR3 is TGTGCCATCAGTCGATCCCTAGCCGGGACTAGCGGGGATACGCAGTATTTT.

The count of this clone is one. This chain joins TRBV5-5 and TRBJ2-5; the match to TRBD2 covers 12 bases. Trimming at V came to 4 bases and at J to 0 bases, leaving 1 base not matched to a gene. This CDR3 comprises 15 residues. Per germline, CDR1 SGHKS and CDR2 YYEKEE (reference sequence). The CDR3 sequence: CASSPSGRDQETQYF. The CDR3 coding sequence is TGTGCCAGCAGCCCTAGCGGGAGGGACCAAGAGACCCAGTACTTC.

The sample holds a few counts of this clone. CDR3 sequence (DNA): TGTGCCAGCAGTTCGACAGGGCTCTATAATTCACCCCTCCACTTT. This sequence encodes CASSSTGLYNSPLHF. The rearrangement uses TRBV27 and TRBJ1-6, with 7 nucleotides matching TRBD1. Germline V gives CDR1 MNHEY, CDR2 SMNVEV (reference sequence). The CDR3 runs 15 residues. Losses at the gene ends were 4 bases for V and 3 bases for J; bases not matched to a gene: 3.

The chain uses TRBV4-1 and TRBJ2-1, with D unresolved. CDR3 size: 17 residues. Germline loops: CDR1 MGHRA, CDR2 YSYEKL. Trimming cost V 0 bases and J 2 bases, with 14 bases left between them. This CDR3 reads CASSQEGDPATYNEQFF. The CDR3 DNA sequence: TGCGCCAGCAGCCAAGAAGGAGACCCTGCTACCTACAATGAGCAGTTCTTC.

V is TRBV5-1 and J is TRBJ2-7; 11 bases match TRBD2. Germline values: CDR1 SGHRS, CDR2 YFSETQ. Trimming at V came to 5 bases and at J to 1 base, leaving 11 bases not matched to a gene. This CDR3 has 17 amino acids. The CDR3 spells CASSLRTSGYQSYEQYF. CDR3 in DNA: TGCGCCAGCAGTCTAAGGACTAGCGGGTATCAATCCTACGAGCAGTACTTC. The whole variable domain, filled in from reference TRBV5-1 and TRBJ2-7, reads KAGVTQTPRYLIKTRGQQVTLSCSPISGHRSVSWYQQTPGQGLQFLFEYFSETQRNKGNFPGRFSGRQFSNSRSEMNVSTLELGDSALYLCASSLRTSGYQSYEQYFGPGTRLTVT.

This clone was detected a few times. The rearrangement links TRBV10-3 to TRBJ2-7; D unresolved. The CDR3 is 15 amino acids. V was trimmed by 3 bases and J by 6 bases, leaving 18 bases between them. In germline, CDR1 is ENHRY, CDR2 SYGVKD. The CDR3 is CAISEFVVGAAEQYF. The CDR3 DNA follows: TGTGCCATCAGTGAATTCGTTGTGGGCGCTGCCGAGCAGTACTTC.

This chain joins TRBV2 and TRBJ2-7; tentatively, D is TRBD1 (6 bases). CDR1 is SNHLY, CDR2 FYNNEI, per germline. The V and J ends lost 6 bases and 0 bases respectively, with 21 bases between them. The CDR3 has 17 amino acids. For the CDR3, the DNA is TGTGCCAGCAGAGGGGGTATTTTTCGGGACGACTCCTACGAGCAGTACTTC. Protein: CASRGGIFRDDSYEQYF.

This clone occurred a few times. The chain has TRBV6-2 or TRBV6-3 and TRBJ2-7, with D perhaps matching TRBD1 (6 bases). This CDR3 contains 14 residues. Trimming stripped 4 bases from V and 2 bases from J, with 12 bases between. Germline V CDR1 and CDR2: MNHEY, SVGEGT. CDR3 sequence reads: CASSFGSGAYEQYF. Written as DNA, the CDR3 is TGTGCCAGCAGTTTTGGCTCAGGGGCCTACGAGCAGTACTTC.

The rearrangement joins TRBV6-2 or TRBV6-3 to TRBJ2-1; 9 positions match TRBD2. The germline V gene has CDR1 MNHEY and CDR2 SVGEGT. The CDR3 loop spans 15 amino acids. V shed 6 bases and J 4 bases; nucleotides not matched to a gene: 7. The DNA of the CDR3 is TGTGCCAGCAGCCGCCGACTAGCGGCATACAATGAGCAGTTCTTC. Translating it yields CASSRRLAAYNEQFF.

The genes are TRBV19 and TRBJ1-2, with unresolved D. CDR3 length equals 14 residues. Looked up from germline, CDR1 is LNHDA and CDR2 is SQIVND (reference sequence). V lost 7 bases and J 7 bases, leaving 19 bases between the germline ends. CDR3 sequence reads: CASTPQGRRTGYTF. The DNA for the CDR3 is TGTGCCAGTACCCCCCAAGGAAGGAGGACTGGCTACACCTTC.

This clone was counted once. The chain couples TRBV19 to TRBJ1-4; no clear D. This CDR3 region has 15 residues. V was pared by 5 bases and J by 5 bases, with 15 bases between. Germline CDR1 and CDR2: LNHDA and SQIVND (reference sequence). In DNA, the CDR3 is TGTGCCAGTAGTCCCAGCGAAGGATCGAATGAAAAACTGTTTTTT. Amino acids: CASSPSEGSNEKLFF.

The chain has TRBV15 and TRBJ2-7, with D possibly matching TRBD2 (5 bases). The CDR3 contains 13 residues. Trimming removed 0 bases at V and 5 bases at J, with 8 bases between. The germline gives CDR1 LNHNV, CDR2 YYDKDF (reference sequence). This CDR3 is CATSRDWRDEQYF. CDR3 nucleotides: TGTGCCACCAGCAGAGATTGGCGGGACGAGCAGTACTTC.

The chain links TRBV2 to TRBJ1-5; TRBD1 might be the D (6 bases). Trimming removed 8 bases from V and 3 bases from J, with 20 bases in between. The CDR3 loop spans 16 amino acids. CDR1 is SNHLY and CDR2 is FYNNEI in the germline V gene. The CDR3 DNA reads TGTGCCAGCTCTCGGCCGGGGGGGGGCAACAATCAGCCCCAGCATTTT. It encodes CASSRPGGGNNQPQHF.